Below are 10 T cell receptor beta chains sequenced from a single sample in a study of T cell responses to AZD1222 COVID-19 vaccine. The repertoire was sequenced with immunoSEQ multiplex PCR; TCRdb's copy has only in-frame clones and lacks some. The table records about 96,000 clones, 91% of them present only once. Sequencing used peripheral blood, obtained on day 0 of MenACWY control vaccination. These receptors were obtained from an adult in good health.

The chain joins TRBV5-5 to TRBJ2-2; no firm D call. Germline V gene data show CDR1 as SGHKS and CDR2 as YYEKEE (reference sequence). The ends were cut back, 3 bases at V and 3 bases at J, with 15 bases in the middle. The CDR3 is made up of 16 amino acids. CDR3 nucleotides: TGTGCCAGCAGCTCCCCGACGTACTCCCACACCGGGGAGCTGTTTTTT. Its translation is CASSSPTYSHTGELFF.

This clone has a single count. The rearrangement joins TRBV5-4 to TRBJ2-1, with 10 bases lining up with TRBD2. Germline CDR1 is SGHNT and CDR2 is YYREEE (reference sequence). V lost 3 bases, J lost 8 bases, and 11 bases stayed unmatched. The CDR3 is 16 residues long. The CDR3 region has the DNA TGTGCCAGCAGCTCCCCCGGGACTAGCGTGGTCGATGAGCAGTTCTTC. Protein product: CASSSPGTSVVDEQFF.

V and J are TRBV29-1 and TRBJ2-1; D call uncertain. Germline V gene sequence: CDR1 SQVTM, CDR2 ANQGSEA. The CDR3 totals 19 residues. Trimming left V 0 bases short and J 0 bases short, with 21 bases between. The CDR3 sequence is CSVEDEDVGPNHSYNEQFF. CDR3 coding DNA: TGCAGCGTTGAAGATGAAGACGTCGGCCCGAACCACTCCTACAATGAGCAGTTCTTC.

This clone was seen more than once but under ten times. The chain has TRBV7-9 and TRBJ1-2; D ambiguous. Germline V gene lookup returns CDR1 SEHNR and CDR2 FQNEAQ (reference sequence). The CDR3 loop spans 13 amino acids. The V end lost 1 base, the J end lost 10 bases, and 13 bases lay between the germline ends. CDR3 nucleotide sequence: TGTGCCAGCAGCTTAGGAGATTATGGCTCCTACACCTTC. Translating it yields CASSLGDYGSYTF.

This clone was seen a single time. The chain recombines TRBV5-1 with TRBJ2-7, with 11 bases aligning to TRBD2. Unmatched junction bases numbered 8, after V lost 0 bases and J lost 0 bases. Germline CDR1 and CDR2: SGHRS and YFSETQ. The CDR3 is 18 amino acids. The CDR3 is CASSLGLAGGLSSYEQYF. CDR3 nucleotides: TGCGCCAGCAGCTTGGGATTAGCGGGAGGGCTCTCCTCCTACGAGCAGTACTTC. The variable domain in full, with the rest retrieved from reference TRBV5-1 and TRBJ2-7, is KAGVTQTPRYLIKTRGQQVTLSCSPISGHRSVSWYQQTPGQGLQFLFEYFSETQRNKGNFPGRFSGRQFSNSRSEMNVSTLELGDSALYLCASSLGLAGGLSSYEQYFGPGTRLTVT.

V gene TRBV29-1 combines with J gene TRBJ2-7; possibly TRBD1 for D (5 bases). This CDR3 is 11 amino acids long. Germline CDR1 SQVTM, CDR2 ANQGSEA. V lost 6 bases, J lost 2 bases, and 8 bases lay in between. CDR3: CSVRGTYEQYF. The CDR3 DNA follows: TGCAGCGTAAGGGGTACCTACGAGCAGTACTTC.

The V call is TRBV24-1, the J call TRBJ2-1, with 8 bases aligning to TRBD1. The germline V gene has CDR1 KGHDR and CDR2 SFDVKD. V was clipped by 1 base and J by 7 bases; unmatched bases: 2. The CDR3 covers 14 residues. The CDR3 region has the DNA TGTGCCACCAGTGATTTCGGACAGGGAAATGAGCAGTTCTTC. Translating it yields CATSDFGQGNEQFF.

The V and J genes are TRBV27 and TRBJ1-6; perhaps TRBD1 as D (6 bases). The V end lost 0 bases, the J end lost 7 bases, and 13 bases lay between the germline ends. The CDR3 runs 16 residues. Germline assignment: CDR1 MNHEY and CDR2 SMNVEV (reference sequence). CDR3 DNA: TGTGCCAGCAGTTTATCATGGACAGCCCTAAATTCACCCCTCCACTTT. It codes for CASSLSWTALNSPLHF.

J is TRBJ2-1 and V is TRBV9, with TRBD1 matching 9 bases. CDR1 and CDR2 from the germline V gene are SGDLS and YYNGEE. The junction had 9 bases not matched to a gene; V was cut back by 2 bases and J by 6 bases. The CDR3 has 16 amino acids. CDR3 nucleotides: TGTGCCAGCAGCGTGGAACCGGGACAGGGACCCAATGAGCAGTTCTTC. Protein product: CASSVEPGQGPNEQFF.

This clone appeared a few times. J is TRBJ2-1 and V is TRBV7-9; the D gene is possibly TRBD2 (5 bases). Per germline, CDR1 SEHNR and CDR2 FQNEAQ (reference sequence). The V end lost 5 bases, the J end lost 7 bases, and 21 bases lay between the germline ends. CDR3 length equals 16 residues. CDR3 residues: CASSPLRVSSENEQFF. The CDR3 region has the DNA TGTGCCAGCAGCCCACTCCGGGTTAGTAGCGAGAATGAGCAGTTCTTC.